Detailed here is one T cell receptor beta chain. The sample originates from a study of blood T cell repertoires in COVID-19. Study in general: The origin of the acute and convalescent COVID-19 samples was the United States, Italy and Spain.

The ends lost 1 base at V and 4 bases at J; junction bases unmatched: 17. From germline, CDR1 is MGHRA and CDR2 YSYEKL. The length of the CDR3 is 19 residues. In the original processing: Scientists estimated how many nucleated cells there were by amplifying reference gene primers. The protocol was immunoSEQ multiplex PCR, while the TCRdb copy is restricted to in-frame clones and leaves out a portion. V, J and clone size are taken as reported in that table, and D and trimming were inferred from the DNA itself. The table has roughly 100,000 clones, roughly nine tenths seen once. The chain joins TRBV4-1 to TRBJ2-3; 7 bases are shared with TRBD2. Sequenced input: peripheral blood. The TCR originated in a woman over 75 in a cohort sampled during active COVID-19. Here the CDR3 DNA reads TGCGCCAGCAGCCAAGGTGGCGTTCTAGCGGTGGGGGGTGCAGATACGCAGTATTTT. This gives the protein CASSQGGVLAVGGADTQYF.